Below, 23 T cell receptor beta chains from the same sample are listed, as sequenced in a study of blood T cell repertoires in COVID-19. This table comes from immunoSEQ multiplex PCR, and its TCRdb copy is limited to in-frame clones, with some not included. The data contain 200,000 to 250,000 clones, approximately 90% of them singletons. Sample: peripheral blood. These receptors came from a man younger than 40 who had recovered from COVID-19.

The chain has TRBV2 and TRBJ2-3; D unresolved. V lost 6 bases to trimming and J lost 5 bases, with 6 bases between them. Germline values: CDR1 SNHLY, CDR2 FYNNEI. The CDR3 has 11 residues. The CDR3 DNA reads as TGTGCCAGCAGCAGGATAGATACGCAGTATTTT. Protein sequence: CASSRIDTQYF.

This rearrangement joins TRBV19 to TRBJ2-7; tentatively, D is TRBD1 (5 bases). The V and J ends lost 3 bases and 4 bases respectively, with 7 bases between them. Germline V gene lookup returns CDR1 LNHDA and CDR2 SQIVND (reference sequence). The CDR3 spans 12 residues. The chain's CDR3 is CASSMTDYEQYF. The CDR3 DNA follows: TGTGCCAGTAGTATGACAGATTACGAGCAGTACTTC. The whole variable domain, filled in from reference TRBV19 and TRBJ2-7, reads DGGITQSPKYLFRKEGQNVTLSCEQNLNHDAMYWYRQDPGQGLRLIYYSQIVNDFQKGDIAEGYSVSREKKESFPLTVTSAQKNPTAFYLCASSMTDYEQYFGPGTRLTVT.

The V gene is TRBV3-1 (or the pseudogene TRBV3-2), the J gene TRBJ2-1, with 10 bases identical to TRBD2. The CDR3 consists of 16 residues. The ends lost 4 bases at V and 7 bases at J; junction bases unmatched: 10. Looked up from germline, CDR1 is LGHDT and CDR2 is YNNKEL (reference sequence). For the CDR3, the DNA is TGTGCCAGCAGCCTACAACCAGCGGGGGGGTTGAATGAGCAGTTCTTC. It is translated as CASSLQPAGGLNEQFF.

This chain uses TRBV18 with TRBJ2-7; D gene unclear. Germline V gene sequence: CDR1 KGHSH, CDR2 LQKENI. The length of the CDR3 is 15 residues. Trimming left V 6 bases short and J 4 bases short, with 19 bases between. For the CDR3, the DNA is TGTGCCAGCTCGCTCAAGGAAACGACGGAGTACGAGCAGTACTTC. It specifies CASSLKETTEYEQYF.

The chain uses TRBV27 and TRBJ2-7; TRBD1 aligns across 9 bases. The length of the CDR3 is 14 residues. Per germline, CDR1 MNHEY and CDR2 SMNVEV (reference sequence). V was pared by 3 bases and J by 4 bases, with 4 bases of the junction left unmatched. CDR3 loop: CASSLGGQGYEQYF. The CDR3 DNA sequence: TGTGCCAGCAGTTTGGGGGGACAGGGTTACGAGCAGTACTTC.

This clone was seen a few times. This CDR3 reads CASSQDPGRRETQYF. CDR3 DNA: TGCGCCAGCAGCCAAGATCCCGGGAGAAGGGAGACCCAGTACTTC. The rearrangement uses TRBV4-1 and TRBJ2-5; tentatively, D is TRBD2 (6 bases). Trimming left V 0 bases short and J 5 bases short, with 13 bases between. The length of the CDR3 is 15 residues. Germline CDR1 MGHRA, CDR2 YSYEKL.

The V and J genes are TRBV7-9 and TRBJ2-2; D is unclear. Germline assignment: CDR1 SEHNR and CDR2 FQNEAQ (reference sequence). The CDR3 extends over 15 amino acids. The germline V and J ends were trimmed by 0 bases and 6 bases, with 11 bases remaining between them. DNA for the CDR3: TGTGCCAGCAGCTTAGCGTGGGCTCCGCCCGGGGAGCTGTTTTTT. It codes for CASSLAWAPPGELFF.

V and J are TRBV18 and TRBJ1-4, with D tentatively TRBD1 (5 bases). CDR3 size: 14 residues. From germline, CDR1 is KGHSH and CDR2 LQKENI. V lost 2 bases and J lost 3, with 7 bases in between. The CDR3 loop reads CASSPDSPNEKLFF. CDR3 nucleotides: TGTGCCAGCTCACCAGACAGTCCTAATGAAAAACTGTTTTTT.

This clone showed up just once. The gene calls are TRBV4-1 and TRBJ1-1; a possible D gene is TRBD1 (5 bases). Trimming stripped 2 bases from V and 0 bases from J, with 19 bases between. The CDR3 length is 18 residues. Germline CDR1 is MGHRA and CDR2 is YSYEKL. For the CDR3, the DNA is TGCGCCAGCAGCCAAATTTACCCCTCGGGGGAATTGAACACTGAAGCTTTCTTT. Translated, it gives CASSQIYPSGELNTEAFF.

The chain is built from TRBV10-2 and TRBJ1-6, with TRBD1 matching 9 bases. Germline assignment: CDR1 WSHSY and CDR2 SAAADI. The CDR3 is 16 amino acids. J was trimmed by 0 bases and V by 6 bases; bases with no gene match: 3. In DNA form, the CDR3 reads TGCGCCAGCAGAACGGACAGGGGCTCCTATAATTCACCCCTCCACTTT. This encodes CASRTDRGSYNSPLHF.

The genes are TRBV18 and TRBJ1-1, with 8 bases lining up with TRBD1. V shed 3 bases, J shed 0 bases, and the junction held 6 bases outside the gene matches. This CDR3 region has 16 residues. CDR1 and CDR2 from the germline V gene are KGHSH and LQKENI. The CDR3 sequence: CASSPQTGAMNTEAFF. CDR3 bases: TGTGCCAGCTCACCCCAGACAGGGGCAATGAACACTGAAGCTTTCTTT.

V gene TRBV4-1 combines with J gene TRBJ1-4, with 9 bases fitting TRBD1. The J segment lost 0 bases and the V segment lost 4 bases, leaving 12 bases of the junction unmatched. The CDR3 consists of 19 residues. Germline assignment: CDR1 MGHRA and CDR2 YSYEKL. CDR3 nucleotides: TGCGCCAGCAGCCCGTACCCACAGGGGGCGGTTGCAACTAATGAAAAACTGTTTTTT. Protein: CASSPYPQGAVATNEKLFF.

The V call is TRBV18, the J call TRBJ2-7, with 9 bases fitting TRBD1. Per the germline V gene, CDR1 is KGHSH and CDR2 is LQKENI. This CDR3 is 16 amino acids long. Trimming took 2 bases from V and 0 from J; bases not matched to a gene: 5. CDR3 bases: TGTGCCAGCTCACCAATTCCGGGACAGGGCTCCTACGAGCAGTACTTC. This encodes CASSPIPGQGSYEQYF.

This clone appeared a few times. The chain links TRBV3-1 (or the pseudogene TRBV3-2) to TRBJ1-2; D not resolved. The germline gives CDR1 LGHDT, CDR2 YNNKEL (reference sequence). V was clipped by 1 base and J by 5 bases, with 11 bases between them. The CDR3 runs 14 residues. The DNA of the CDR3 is TGTGCCAGCAGCCAAGTGTTTCGAGGGTATGGCTACACCTTC. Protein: CASSQVFRGYGYTF.

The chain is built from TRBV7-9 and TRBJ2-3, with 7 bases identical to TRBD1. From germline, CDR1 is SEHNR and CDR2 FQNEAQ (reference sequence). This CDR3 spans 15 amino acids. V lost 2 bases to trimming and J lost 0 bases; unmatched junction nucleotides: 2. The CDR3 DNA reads TGTGCCAGCAGCTTACAGGGGGAGAGCACAGATACGCAGTATTTT. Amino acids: CASSLQGESTDTQYF.

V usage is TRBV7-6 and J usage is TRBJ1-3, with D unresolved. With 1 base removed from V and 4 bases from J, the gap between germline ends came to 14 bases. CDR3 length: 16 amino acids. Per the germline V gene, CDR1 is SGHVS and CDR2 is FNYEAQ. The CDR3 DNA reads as TGTGCCAGCAGCTTAGGGATCGTGGGCTACGGAAACACCATATATTTT. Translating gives CASSLGIVGYGNTIYF.

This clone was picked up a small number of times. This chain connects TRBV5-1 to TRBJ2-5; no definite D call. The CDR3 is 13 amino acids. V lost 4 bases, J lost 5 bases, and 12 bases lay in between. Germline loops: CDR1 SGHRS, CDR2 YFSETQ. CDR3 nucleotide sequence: TGCGCCAGCAGCCCCGAGGTGTCTGAGACCCAGTACTTC. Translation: CASSPEVSETQYF.

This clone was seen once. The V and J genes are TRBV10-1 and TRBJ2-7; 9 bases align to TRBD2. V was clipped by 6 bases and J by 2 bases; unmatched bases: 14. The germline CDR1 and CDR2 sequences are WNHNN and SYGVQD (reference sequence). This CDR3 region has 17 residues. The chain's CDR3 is CASSTRGGGVPTYEQYF. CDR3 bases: TGCGCCAGCAGCACGCGGGGGGGCGGGGTCCCGACCTACGAGCAGTACTTC.

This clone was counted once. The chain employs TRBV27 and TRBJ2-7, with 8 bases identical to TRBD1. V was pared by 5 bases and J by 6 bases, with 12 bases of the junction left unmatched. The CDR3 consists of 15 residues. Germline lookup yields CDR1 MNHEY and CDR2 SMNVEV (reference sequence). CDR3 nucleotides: TGTGCCAGCAGTCCCTCCCGGACAGGGCGTCTCGAGCAGTACTTC. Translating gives CASSPSRTGRLEQYF.

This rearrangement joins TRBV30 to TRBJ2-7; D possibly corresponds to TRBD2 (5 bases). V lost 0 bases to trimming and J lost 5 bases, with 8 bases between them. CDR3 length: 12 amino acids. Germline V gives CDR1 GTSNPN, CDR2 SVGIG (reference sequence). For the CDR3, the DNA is TGTGCCTGGAGTGTACCCGGGGACGAGCAGTACTTC. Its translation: CAWSVPGDEQYF. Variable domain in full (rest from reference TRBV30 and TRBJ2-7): SQTIHQWPATLVQPVGSPLSLECTVEGTSNPNLYWYRQAAGRGLQLLFYSVGIGQISSEVPQNLSASRPQDRQFILSSKKLLLSDSGFYLCAWSVPGDEQYFGPGTRLTVT.

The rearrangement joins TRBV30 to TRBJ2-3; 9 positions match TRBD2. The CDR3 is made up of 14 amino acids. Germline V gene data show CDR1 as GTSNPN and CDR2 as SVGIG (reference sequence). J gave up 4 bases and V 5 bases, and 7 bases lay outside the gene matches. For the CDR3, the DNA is TGTGCCTGGGCGGGGGGGACTAGTTCAGATACGCAGTATTTT. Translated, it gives CAWAGGTSSDTQYF.

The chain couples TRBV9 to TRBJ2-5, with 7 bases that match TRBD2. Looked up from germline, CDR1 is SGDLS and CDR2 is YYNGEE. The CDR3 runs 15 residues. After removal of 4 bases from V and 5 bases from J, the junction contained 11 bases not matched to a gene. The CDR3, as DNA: TGTGCCAGCAGCCCTTCCGCGACTAGCCGGGAGACCCAGTACTTC. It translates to CASSPSATSRETQYF.

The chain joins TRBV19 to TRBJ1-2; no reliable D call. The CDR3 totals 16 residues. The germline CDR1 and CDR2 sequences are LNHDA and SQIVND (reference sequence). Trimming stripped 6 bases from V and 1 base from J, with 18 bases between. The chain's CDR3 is CASSLTRNPLNYGYTF. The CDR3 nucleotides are TGTGCCAGTAGCTTGACCAGGAACCCTCTTAACTATGGCTACACCTTC.